Ten or more counts support the clone carrying this TCR beta chain. Germline V gives CDR1 SGHRS, CDR2 YFSETQ. J lost 2 bases, V lost 4 bases, and 10 bases had no gene match. This CDR3 spans 19 amino acids. TCRdb re-called the 5' RACE reads with MiXCR, one entry per CDR3 protein. The table shows approximately 25,000 distinct CDR3 sequences, with 2.5% to 4% occurring only once. The data are from a study of spatial heterogeneity in lung cancer. Time point: sample taken at primary tumor resection. The sample consisted of PBMCs, taken at surgery. J is TRBJ2-3 and V is TRBV5-1, with 16 bases that match TRBD2. The sequence came from a female donor with early-stage non-small cell lung cancer. The CDR3 region is CASSRWGTSGRETTDTQYF. The DNA for the CDR3 is TGCGCCAGCAGCCGGTGGGGGACTAGCGGGAGGGAGACCACAGATACGCAGTATTTT.